Each of the 25 T cell receptor beta chains below was sequenced from the same sample in a study of OX40 agonist ivuxolimab in advanced cancers. Library prep was done by the immunoSEQ multiplex PCR assay. The immuneACCESS repertoire file appears here via TCRdb, limited to in-frame rearrangements. These files lack a portion of the clones; in checked studies, under half of the deficit traces to unresolved V genes, and the cause of the others is not known. The sample has 130,000 or so clones on record, 85% to 95% of them singletons. The top ten constitute 0.9% to 1.2% of the sample. This material consisted of CD4+ or CD8+ T cells sorted from blood, taken in a trial of the OX40 agonist ivuxolimab. The origin of the receptors is an adult with an advanced solid tumor such as melanoma, head and neck, liver or kidney cancer.

V gene TRBV19 combines with J gene TRBJ1-2; D is unresolved. Germline CDR1 is LNHDA and CDR2 is SQIVND (reference sequence). Trimming left V 7 bases short and J 6 bases short, with 21 bases between. The CDR3 is 15 amino acids. CDR3 sequence (DNA): TGTGCCAGTATCCGTCCGGGTGCCGGGGTCAATGGCTACACCTTC. It encodes CASIRPGAGVNGYTF.

V and J are TRBV7-9 and TRBJ1-4, with D unresolved. The V and J ends lost 4 bases and 8 bases respectively, with 14 bases between them. The CDR3 totals 14 residues. Germline loops: CDR1 SEHNR, CDR2 FQNEAQ (reference sequence). The CDR3 loop is CASSSWTGGEKLFF. The CDR3 DNA is TGTGCCAGCAGCTCGTGGACGGGCGGGGAAAAACTGTTTTTT.

V usage is TRBV6-1 and J usage is TRBJ2-5; tentative D call: TRBD2 (5 bases). The CDR3 has 15 residues. Germline V gives CDR1 MNHNS, CDR2 SASEGT. Trimming took 7 bases from V and 3 from J, leaving 18 bases between them. As DNA, the CDR3 is TGTGCCAGCACGTGGAAGGGCCCGGGGAAAGAGACCCAGTACTTC. It yields the protein CASTWKGPGKETQYF.

The CDR3 here is CASSPDRVWTEAFF. DNA for the CDR3: TGTGCCAGCAGCCCGGACAGGGTTTGGACTGAAGCTTTCTTT. The J gene is TRBJ1-1, the V gene TRBV7-9; 8 nucleotides agree with TRBD1. The CDR3 spans 14 residues. The germline V gene encodes CDR1 SEHNR and CDR2 FQNEAQ (reference sequence). V was pared by 5 bases and J by 5 bases, with 7 bases of the junction left unmatched.

The J gene is TRBJ2-7, the V gene TRBV25-1; possibly TRBD1 for D (6 bases). Germline CDR1 reads MGHDK; CDR2 reads SYGVNS. V lost 0 bases and J lost 1, with 13 bases in between. CDR3 length: 16 residues. CDR3 sequence: CASSEYQGPRSYEQYF. The CDR3 nucleotides are TGTGCCAGCAGTGAATACCAGGGGCCGCGATCCTACGAGCAGTACTTC.

This chain uses TRBV5-5 with TRBJ1-3, with D unclear. Trimming cost V 0 bases and J 1 base, with 8 bases left between them. From germline, CDR1 is SGHKS and CDR2 YYEKEE (reference sequence). This CDR3 comprises 15 residues. CDR3 coding DNA: TGTGCCAGCAGCTTGGCACGGGGTTCTGGAAACACCATATATTTT. Translation: CASSLARGSGNTIYF.

The chain is built from TRBV11-2 and TRBJ2-3, with D uncertain. The CDR3 consists of 14 residues. Deletions cut 2 bases from V and 3 bases from J, with 9 bases between. Germline CDR1 is SGHAT and CDR2 is FQNNGV. The CDR3 sequence: CASSLSRPTDTQYF. CDR3 in DNA: TGTGCCAGCAGCTTATCGCGCCCAACAGATACGCAGTATTTT.

The rearrangement uses TRBV18 and TRBJ2-7, with TRBD1 matching 7 bases. Unmatched junction bases numbered 5, after V lost 3 bases and J lost 3 bases. There are 14 residues in the CDR3. The V gene's germline CDR1 is KGHSH and CDR2 LQKENI. CDR3 bases: TGTGCCAGCTCACCTTGGACAGGTATCTACGAGCAGTACTTC. Translation: CASSPWTGIYEQYF.

The chain is built from TRBV27 and TRBJ1-2, with 7 positions matching TRBD1. CDR1 and CDR2 (germline): MNHEY, SMNVEV (reference sequence). The V and J ends lost 6 bases and 3 bases, in that order; junction bases with no gene match: 4. The CDR3 is made up of 13 amino acids. CDR3 region: CASSSGQYYGYTF. CDR3 DNA: TGTGCCAGCAGCTCGGGACAGTACTATGGCTACACCTTC.

The chain links TRBV6-5 to TRBJ1-6, with a tentative D call TRBD1 (5 bases). The germline V gene has CDR1 MNHEY and CDR2 SVGAGI. The V end lost 2 bases, the J end lost 5 bases, and 7 bases lay between the germline ends. This CDR3 has 14 amino acids. The CDR3 loop is CASSYARDNSPLHF. The CDR3 coding sequence is TGTGCCAGCAGTTACGCCAGGGATAATTCACCCCTCCACTTT.

The count of this clone is one. V gene TRBV7-2 combines with J gene TRBJ2-2, with D perhaps matching TRBD1 (5 bases). Germline assignment: CDR1 SGHTA and CDR2 FQGNSA. The CDR3 extends over 16 amino acids. Trimming stripped 1 base from V and 0 bases from J, with 9 bases between. The CDR3 region is CASSLVSGTNTGELFF. The CDR3 DNA reads as TGTGCCAGCAGCTTAGTGTCAGGGACGAACACCGGGGAGCTGTTTTTT.

The chain employs TRBV29-1 and TRBJ2-3, with 9 bases that match TRBD1. V shed 6 bases, J shed 1 base, and the junction held 2 bases outside the gene matches. The CDR3 has 13 residues. The V gene's germline CDR1 is SQVTM and CDR2 ANQGSEA. CDR3 nucleotide sequence: TGCAGCGTACAGGGGGCTGGCACAGATACGCAGTATTTT. It yields the protein CSVQGAGTDTQYF.

This clone was detected only once. The genes are TRBV5-1 and TRBJ1-1; 7 bases match TRBD1. Trimming took 6 bases from V and 4 from J; bases not matched to a gene: 9. The CDR3 has 14 residues. CDR1 and CDR2 from the germline V gene are SGHRS and YFSETQ. CDR3 in amino acids: CASTVQGSTTEAFF. Written as DNA, the CDR3 is TGCGCCAGCACCGTACAGGGGTCGACCACTGAAGCTTTCTTT.

The chain recombines TRBV11-2 with TRBJ1-5, with D unresolved. The ends were cut back, 4 bases at V and 0 bases at J, with 10 bases in the middle. There are 15 residues in the CDR3. CDR1 and CDR2 (germline): SGHAT, FQNNGV. The DNA of the CDR3 is TGTGCCAGCAGCTCAAAGGGAATTAGCAATCAGCCCCAGCATTTT. Translating gives CASSSKGISNQPQHF.

The gene calls are TRBV11-3 and TRBJ1-2, with TRBD1 identical over 7 bases. The CDR3 extends over 13 amino acids. Unmatched junction bases numbered 8, after V lost 5 bases and J lost 8 bases. Germline V gives CDR1 SGHNT, CDR2 YENEEA. CDR3 nucleotides: TGTGCCAGCAGCCCCGACAGGGCCGGGGGCTACACCTTC. It translates to CASSPDRAGGYTF.

This clone has a single count. A read error may account for a junction end that differs from germline. The V gene is TRBV7-7, the J gene TRBJ2-3, with D unresolved. CDR1 and CDR2 (germline): SSHAT, FNYEAQ (reference sequence). The CDR3 spans 14 residues. CDR3 nucleotide sequence: TGTGCTAGCAGCTTTAGTGGTCGAGGAGATACGCAGTATTTT. Translating gives CASSFSGRGDTQYF.

The DNA of the CDR3 is TGTGCTAGTGGCTCTAGCGGGGGCCGCACAGATACGCAGTATTTT. Amino acid sequence: CASGSSGGRTDTQYF. The chain combines TRBV12-5 with TRBJ2-3, with 10 positions matching TRBD2. The germline V gene encodes CDR1 LGHNT and CDR2 FRNRAP. V was clipped by 6 bases and J by 1 base; unmatched bases: 4. The CDR3 loop spans 15 amino acids.

The J gene is TRBJ1-3, the V gene TRBV5-6; D is unresolved. The CDR3 runs to 14 residues. The V and J ends lost 0 bases and 2 bases respectively, with 6 bases between them. Germline assignment: CDR1 SGHDT and CDR2 YYEEEE. The CDR3 sequence: CASSLEGTGNTIYF. For the CDR3, the DNA is TGTGCCAGCAGCTTGGAGGGCACTGGAAACACCATATATTTT.

The chain links TRBV5-1 to TRBJ2-7, with D uncertain. CDR3 length: 14 amino acids. Trimming pared 4 bases from V and 7 bases from J, leaving 18 bases between. Germline V gene sequence: CDR1 SGHRS, CDR2 YFSETQ. CDR3 coding DNA: TGCGCCAGCAGCCCGTCGTTGGACGTGTGGGAGCAGTACTTC. This sequence encodes CASSPSLDVWEQYF.

This clone has just one count. DNA of the CDR3: TGTGCCAGCAGTGATGGGACCCCAGGGATGGGCACTGAAGCTTTCTTT. Protein: CASSDGTPGMGTEAFF. The V and J genes are TRBV6-1 and TRBJ1-1, with D possibly matching TRBD1 (5 bases). The CDR3 is made up of 16 amino acids. CDR1 and CDR2 from the germline V gene are MNHNS and SASEGT. V lost 3 bases, J lost 4 bases, and 18 bases lay in between.

The chain carries TRBV7-2 and TRBJ1-2; D possibly corresponds to TRBD1 (6 bases). Per the germline V gene, CDR1 is SGHTA and CDR2 is FQGNSA. The V end was cut by 2 bases, the J end by 3 bases, with 13 bases between. The CDR3 is 15 amino acids. CDR3 in DNA: TGTGCCAGCAGCTTAAGCGGGGGGGCTCACTATGGCTACACCTTC. Translation gives CASSLSGGAHYGYTF.

This clone was found once. The chain carries TRBV11-2 and TRBJ2-1, with D perhaps TRBD1 or TRBD2 (7 bases each). The V end lost 6 bases, the J end lost 8 bases, and 11 bases lay between the germline ends. CDR3 size: 12 residues. The germline CDR1 and CDR2 sequences are SGHAT and FQNNGV. CDR3 loop: CASRGGGHEQFF. The CDR3 bases are TGTGCCAGCAGGGGAGGGGGCCATGAGCAGTTCTTC.

In its sample, this clone was seen once. The CDR3 is CASSRPGTNLNTEAFF. The CDR3 DNA follows: TGTGCCAGCTCCCGTCCCGGGACAAATTTGAACACTGAAGCTTTCTTT. The genes are TRBV18 and TRBJ1-1, with D tentatively TRBD1 (6 bases). Per the germline V gene, CDR1 is KGHSH and CDR2 is LQKENI. Trimming shortened V by 6 bases and J by 0 bases, and 17 bases separated the two germline ends. This CDR3 spans 16 amino acids.

The rearrangement uses TRBV5-4 and TRBJ2-5; D is uncertain. V was cut by 0 bases and J by 1 base, with 10 bases left in between. The CDR3 runs 15 residues. The germline CDR1 and CDR2 sequences are SGHNT and YYREEE (reference sequence). CDR3 sequence reads: CASSLAWGTQETQYF. DNA of the CDR3: TGTGCCAGCAGCTTGGCCTGGGGTACCCAAGAGACCCAGTACTTC.

The J gene is TRBJ1-4, the V gene TRBV6-5; D is possibly TRBD1 (5 bases). The CDR3 spans 16 residues. Germline lookup yields CDR1 MNHEY and CDR2 SVGAGI. V lost 4 bases to trimming and J lost 0 bases, with 12 bases between them. The CDR3 is CASSWGESSTNEKLFF. CDR3 DNA: TGTGCCAGCAGTTGGGGGGAGTCGTCAACTAATGAAAAACTGTTTTTT.